This T cell receptor (beta chain) derives from a study of shared clonotypes between healthy human individuals. Donors, healthy HIV-negative adults, lacked recent acute infections or vaccinations. Only in-frame clones appear in the TCRdb table, and some are missing; sequencing was by immunoSEQ multiplex PCR. The sample has around 1.6 million clones, approximately 98% seen once. The germline V gene encodes CDR1 MNHEY and CDR2 SMNVEV (reference sequence). The CDR3 sequence is 14 residues long. The V gene lost 5 bases and the J gene lost 3 bases, with 14 bases spanning the gap. Sequencing used naive CD4+ T cells sorted from blood. As to subset: CD45RA+ positively selected. This TCR was recovered from a man aged 30-40 years in good health. The chain recombines TRBV27 with TRBJ2-7, with D maybe TRBD2 (5 bases). The CDR3 protein is CASSVSGPIYEQYF. The CDR3 bases are TGTGCCAGCAGTGTCAGCGGACCCATCTACGAGCAGTACTTC.